This TCR beta chain was found in a study of T cell repertoires in cytomegalovirus infection. On the study more broadly: Indicated by public TCR beta signatures were CMV infection and matching HLA type.

Study-level findings and limits: Cumulative public TCR beta family frequency identified carriers of CMV plus the relevant HLA. CMV-specific HLA-C-restricted TCR beta clonotypes dominated the ex vivo response.

TCRdb re-analysed the reads in MiXCR, keeping a single row per CDR3 protein. This repertoire shows about 250,000 distinct CDR3 sequences, about 5.9% found once; its top ten account for roughly 6.5%. The CDR3 is made up of 13 amino acids. Trimming cost V 7 bases and J 3 bases, with 13 bases left between them. Concerning this clonotype itself: Its antigen is currently unknown.

Sequences were obtained from PBMCs. This TCR derives from a human donor in good health (CMV status not recorded). Some clones in this sample may be carry-over from other donors' samples. The V gene is TRBV23-1, the J gene TRBJ2-7; possible D gene TRBD1, 5 bases. TRBV23-1 is assigned to the ORF class and has an uncertain function. CDR3 nucleotides: TGCGCCAGCACCCGGACACGAGTCTACGAGCAGTACTTC. Encoded protein: CASTRTRVYEQYF.